This T cell receptor (beta chain) is from a study of OX40 agonist ivuxolimab in advanced cancers. On the study more broadly: Among those enrolled, mean age was about 62 years (range about 20 to 79) and about 81% were male. A history of anti-PD-1, anti-PD-L1 or anti-CTLA-4 therapy was acceptable, and more than 30% had some.

This CDR3 has 14 residues. V was trimmed by 2 bases and J by 5 bases, leaving 10 bases between them. Germline V gives CDR1 SGHKS, CDR2 YYEKEE (reference sequence). Study-wide points: In general, CD8+ T cells held more expanded clones than CD4+ did, on average. Dose levels from 0.1 to 3.0 mg/kg saw CD4+ and CD8+ blood T cells expand clonally by week 6.

On this clone itself: Its cognate antigen is unknown.

TCRdb's table, derived via immunoSEQ multiplex PCR, lists solely in-frame clones and lacks some. The table has tens of thousands of clones, about nine tenths seen once. This specimen consisted of CD4+ or CD8+ T cells sorted from blood, obtained in a trial of the OX40 agonist ivuxolimab. This TCR came from an adult with an advanced solid tumor such as melanoma, head and neck, liver or kidney cancer. This chain joins TRBV5-5 and TRBJ2-2, with a weak D call TRBD2 (5 bases). The CDR3 here is CASSLGLGTGELFF. Here the CDR3 DNA reads TGTGCCAGCAGCTTAGGACTGGGAACCGGGGAGCTGTTTTTT.